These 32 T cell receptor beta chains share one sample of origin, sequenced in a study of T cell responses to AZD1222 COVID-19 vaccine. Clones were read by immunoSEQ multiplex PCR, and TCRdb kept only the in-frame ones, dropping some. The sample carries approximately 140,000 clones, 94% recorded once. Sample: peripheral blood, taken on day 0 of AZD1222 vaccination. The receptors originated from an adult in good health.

This chain's CDR3 is CASSSRDSSLNEKLFF. CDR3 nucleotide sequence: TGTGCCAGCAGCTCCCGGGACAGCAGCCTTAATGAAAAACTGTTTTTT. The chain is built from TRBV7-9 and TRBJ1-4; 7 nucleotides match TRBD1. From germline, CDR1 is SEHNR and CDR2 FQNEAQ (reference sequence). Trimming cost V 4 bases and J 4 bases; bases outside gene matches: 9. The CDR3 covers 16 residues. The complete variable domain, with remaining parts taken from reference TRBV7-9 and TRBJ1-4, reads DTGVSQNPRHKITKRGQNVTFRCDPISEHNRLYWYRQTLGQGPEFLTYFQNEAQLEKSRLLSDRFSAERPKGSFSTLEIQRTEQGDSAMYLCASSSRDSSLNEKLFFGSGTQLSVL.

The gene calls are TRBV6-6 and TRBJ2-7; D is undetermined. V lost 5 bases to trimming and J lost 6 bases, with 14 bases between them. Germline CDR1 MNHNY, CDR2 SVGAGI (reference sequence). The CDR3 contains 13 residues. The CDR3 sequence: CASSTLLSSEQYV. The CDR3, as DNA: TGTGCCAGCAGTACTTTACTCAGTAGCGAGCAGTACGTC.

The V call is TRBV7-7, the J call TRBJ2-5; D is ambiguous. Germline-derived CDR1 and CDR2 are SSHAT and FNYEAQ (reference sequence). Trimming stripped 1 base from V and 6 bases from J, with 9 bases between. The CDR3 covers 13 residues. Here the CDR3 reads CASSLEGIQTQYF. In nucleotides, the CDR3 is TGTGCCAGCAGCTTAGAAGGCATCCAGACCCAGTACTTC. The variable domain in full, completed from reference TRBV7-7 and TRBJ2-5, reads GAGVSQSPRYKVTKRGQDVTLRCDPISSHATLYWYQQALGQGPEFLTYFNYEAQPDKSGLPSDRFSAERPEGSISTLTIQRTEQRDSAMYRCASSLEGIQTQYFGPGTRLLVL.

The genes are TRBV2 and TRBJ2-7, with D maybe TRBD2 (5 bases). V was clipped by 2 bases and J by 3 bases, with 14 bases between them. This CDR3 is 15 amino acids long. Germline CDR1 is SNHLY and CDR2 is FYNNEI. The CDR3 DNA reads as TGTGCCAGCAGTGAAAGAGGGAGCGCTGTCTACGAGCAGTACGTC. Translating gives CASSERGSAVYEQYV.

CDR3 sequence (DNA): TGTGCCAGCAGCCTCGGGGGGGGCGGACAGCCCCAGCATTTT. Translated, it gives CASSLGGGGQPQHF. The chain has TRBV3-1 (or the pseudogene TRBV3-2) and TRBJ1-5; perhaps TRBD1 as D (6 bases). Trimming left V 4 bases short and J 7 bases short, with 14 bases between. Per germline, CDR1 LGHDT and CDR2 YNNKEL (reference sequence). The CDR3 has 14 residues.

The CDR3 loop is CASSLGTRVSDSPLHF. CDR3 nucleotides: TGTGCCAGCAGCCTCGGGACCCGCGTTTCGGATTCACCCCTCCACTTT. The genes are TRBV7-8 and TRBJ1-6; a possible D gene is TRBD1 (5 bases). The V gene lost 5 bases and the J gene lost 8 bases, with 19 bases spanning the gap. The CDR3 is made up of 16 amino acids. Germline CDR1 reads SGHVS; CDR2 reads FQNEAQ.

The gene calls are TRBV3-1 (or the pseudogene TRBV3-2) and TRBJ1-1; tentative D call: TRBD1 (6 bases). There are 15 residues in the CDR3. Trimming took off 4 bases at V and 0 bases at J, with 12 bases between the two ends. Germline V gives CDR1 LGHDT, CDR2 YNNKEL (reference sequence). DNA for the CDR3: TGTGCCAGCAGCCGACTGGGACAATTGAACACTGAAGCTTTCTTT. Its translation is CASSRLGQLNTEAFF.

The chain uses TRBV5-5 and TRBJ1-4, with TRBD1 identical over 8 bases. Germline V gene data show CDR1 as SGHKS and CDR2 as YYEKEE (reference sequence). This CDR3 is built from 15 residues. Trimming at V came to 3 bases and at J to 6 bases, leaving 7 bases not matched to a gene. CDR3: CASSSAGGADEKLFF. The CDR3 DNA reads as TGTGCCAGCAGCTCAGCAGGGGGCGCCGATGAAAAACTGTTTTTT.

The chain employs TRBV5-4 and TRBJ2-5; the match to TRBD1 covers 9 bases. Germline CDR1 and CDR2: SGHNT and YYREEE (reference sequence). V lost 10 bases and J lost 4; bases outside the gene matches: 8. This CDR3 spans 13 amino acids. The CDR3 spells CAGGQGTVETQYF. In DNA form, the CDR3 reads TGTGCCGGCGGACAGGGGACGGTAGAGACCCAGTACTTC.

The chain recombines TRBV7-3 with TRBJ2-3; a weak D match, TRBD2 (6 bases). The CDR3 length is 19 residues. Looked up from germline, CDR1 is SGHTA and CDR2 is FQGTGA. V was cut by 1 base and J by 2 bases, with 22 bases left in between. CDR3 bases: TGTGCCAGCAGCTTAATTGGTCGGATAAGCGGAGGGGTCACAGATACGCAGTATTTT. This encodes CASSLIGRISGGVTDTQYF.

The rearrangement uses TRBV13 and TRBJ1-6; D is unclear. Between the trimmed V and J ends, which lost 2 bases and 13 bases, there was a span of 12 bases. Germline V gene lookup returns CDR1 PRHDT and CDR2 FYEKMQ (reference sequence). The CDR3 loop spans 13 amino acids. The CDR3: CASSLSSASPLHF. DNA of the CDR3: TGTGCCAGCAGCTTATCGTCGGCATCGCCCCTCCACTTT.

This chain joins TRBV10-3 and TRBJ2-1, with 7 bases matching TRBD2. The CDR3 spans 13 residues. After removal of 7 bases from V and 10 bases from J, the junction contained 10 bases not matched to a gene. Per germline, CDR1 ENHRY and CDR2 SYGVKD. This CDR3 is CAITSSSGGEQFF. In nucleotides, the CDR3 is TGTGCCATCACCTCTAGCTCCGGGGGGGAGCAGTTCTTC.

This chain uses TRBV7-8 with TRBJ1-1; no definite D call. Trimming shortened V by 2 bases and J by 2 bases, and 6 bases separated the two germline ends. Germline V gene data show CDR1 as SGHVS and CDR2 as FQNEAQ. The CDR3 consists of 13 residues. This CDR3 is CASSLLPNTEAFF. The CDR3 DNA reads TGTGCCAGCAGCTTACTCCCAAACACTGAAGCTTTCTTT. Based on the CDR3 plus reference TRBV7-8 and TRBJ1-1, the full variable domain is GAGVSQSPRYKVAKRGQDVALRCDPISGHVSLFWYQQALGQGPEFLTYFQNEAQLDKSGLPSDRFFAERPEGSVSTLKIQRTQQEDSAVYLCASSLLPNTEAFFGQGTRLTVV.

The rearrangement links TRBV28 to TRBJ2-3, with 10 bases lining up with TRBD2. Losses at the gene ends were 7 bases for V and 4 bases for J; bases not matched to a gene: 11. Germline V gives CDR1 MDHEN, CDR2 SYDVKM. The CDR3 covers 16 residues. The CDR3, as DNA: TGTGCCAGCACAGCGGGGGGGAATCGGGGCTCAGATACGCAGTATTTT. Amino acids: CASTAGGNRGSDTQYF.

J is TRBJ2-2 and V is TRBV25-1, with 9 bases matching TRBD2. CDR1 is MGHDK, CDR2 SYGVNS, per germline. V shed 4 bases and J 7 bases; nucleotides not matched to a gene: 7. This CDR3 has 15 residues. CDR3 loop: CASSVAGGPVGELFF. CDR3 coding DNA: TGTGCCAGCAGTGTCGCGGGAGGGCCCGTCGGGGAGCTGTTTTTT.

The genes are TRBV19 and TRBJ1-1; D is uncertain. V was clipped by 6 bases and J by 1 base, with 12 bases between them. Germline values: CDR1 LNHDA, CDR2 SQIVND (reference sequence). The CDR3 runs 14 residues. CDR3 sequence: CASRTGRWNTEAFF. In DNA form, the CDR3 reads TGTGCCAGTAGGACCGGACGGTGGAACACTGAAGCTTTCTTT.

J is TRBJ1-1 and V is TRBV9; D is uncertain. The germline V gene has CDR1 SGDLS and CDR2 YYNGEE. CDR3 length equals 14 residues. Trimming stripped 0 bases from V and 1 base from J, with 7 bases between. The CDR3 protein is CASSVVEPNTEAFF. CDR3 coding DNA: TGTGCCAGCAGCGTAGTCGAGCCGAACACTGAAGCTTTCTTT.

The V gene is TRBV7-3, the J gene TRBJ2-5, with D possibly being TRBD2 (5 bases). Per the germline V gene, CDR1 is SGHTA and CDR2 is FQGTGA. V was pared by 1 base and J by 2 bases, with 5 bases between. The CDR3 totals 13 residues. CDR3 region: CASSLREQETQYF. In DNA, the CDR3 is TGTGCCAGCAGCTTAAGGGAGCAAGAGACCCAGTACTTC.

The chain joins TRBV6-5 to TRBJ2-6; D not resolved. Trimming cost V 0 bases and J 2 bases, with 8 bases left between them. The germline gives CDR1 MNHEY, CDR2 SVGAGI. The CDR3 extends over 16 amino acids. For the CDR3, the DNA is TGTGCCAGCAGTTACTCCGGTGAAACTGGGGCCAACGTCCTGACTTTC. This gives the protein CASSYSGETGANVLTF.

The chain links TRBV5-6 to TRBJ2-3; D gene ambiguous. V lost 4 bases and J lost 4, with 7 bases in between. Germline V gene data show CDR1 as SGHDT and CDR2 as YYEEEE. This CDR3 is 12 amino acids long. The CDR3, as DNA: TGTGCCAGCAGCCTAAAACCAGATACGCAGTATTTT. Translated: CASSLKPDTQYF.

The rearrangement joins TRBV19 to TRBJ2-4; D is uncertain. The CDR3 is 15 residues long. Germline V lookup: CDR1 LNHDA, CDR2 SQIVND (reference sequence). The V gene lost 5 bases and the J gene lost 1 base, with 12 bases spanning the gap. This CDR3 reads CASSFTVPAKNIQYF. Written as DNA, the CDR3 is TGTGCCAGTAGTTTTACGGTGCCTGCCAAAAACATTCAGTACTTC.

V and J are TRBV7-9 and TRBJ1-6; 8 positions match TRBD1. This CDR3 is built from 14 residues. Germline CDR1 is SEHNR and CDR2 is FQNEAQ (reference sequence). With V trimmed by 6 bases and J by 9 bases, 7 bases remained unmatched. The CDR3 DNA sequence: TGTGCCAGCAGGCTAGGGACAGGCGGTTCACCCCTCCACTTT. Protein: CASRLGTGGSPLHF.

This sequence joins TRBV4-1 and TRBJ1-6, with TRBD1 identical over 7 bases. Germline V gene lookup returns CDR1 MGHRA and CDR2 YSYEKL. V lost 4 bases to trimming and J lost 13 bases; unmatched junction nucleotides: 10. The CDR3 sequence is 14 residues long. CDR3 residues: CASSRGDRDAPLHF. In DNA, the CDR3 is TGCGCCAGCAGCCGAGGAGACAGGGATGCGCCCCTCCACTTT.

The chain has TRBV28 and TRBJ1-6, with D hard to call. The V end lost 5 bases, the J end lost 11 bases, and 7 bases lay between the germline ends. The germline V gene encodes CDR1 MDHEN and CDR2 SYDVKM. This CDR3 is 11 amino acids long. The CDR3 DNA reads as TGTGCCAGCAGTGTTTCGACACCCCTCCACTTT. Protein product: CASSVSTPLHF. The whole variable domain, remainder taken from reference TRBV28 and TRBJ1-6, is DVKVTQSSRYLVKRTGEKVFLECVQDMDHENMFWYRQDPGLGLRLIYFSYDVKMKEKGDIPEGYSVSREKKERFSLILESASTNQTSMYLCASSVSTPLHFGNGTRLTVT.

In DNA form, the CDR3 reads TGTGCCAGCAGCTCGTTTGGGGGTCGACGTAGGTATGGCTACACCTTC. This gives the protein CASSSFGGRRRYGYTF. V is TRBV5-4 and J is TRBJ1-2, with D possibly being TRBD1 (5 bases). Looked up from germline, CDR1 is SGHNT and CDR2 is YYREEE (reference sequence). The ends were cut back, 3 bases at V and 5 bases at J, with 20 bases in the middle. The CDR3 contains 16 residues.

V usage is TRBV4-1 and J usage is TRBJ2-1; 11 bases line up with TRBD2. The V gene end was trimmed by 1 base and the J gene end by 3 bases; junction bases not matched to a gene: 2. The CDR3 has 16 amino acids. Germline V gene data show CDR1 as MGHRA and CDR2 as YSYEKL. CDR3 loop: CASSQVGLADYNEQFF. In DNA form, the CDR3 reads TGCGCCAGCAGCCAAGTGGGACTAGCGGACTACAATGAGCAGTTCTTC.

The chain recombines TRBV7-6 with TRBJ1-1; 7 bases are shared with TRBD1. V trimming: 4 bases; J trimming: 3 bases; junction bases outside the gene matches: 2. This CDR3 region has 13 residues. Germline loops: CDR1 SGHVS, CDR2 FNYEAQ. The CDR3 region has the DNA TGTGCCAGCAGCTCGACAGGGTACACTGAAGCTTTCTTT. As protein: CASSSTGYTEAFF.

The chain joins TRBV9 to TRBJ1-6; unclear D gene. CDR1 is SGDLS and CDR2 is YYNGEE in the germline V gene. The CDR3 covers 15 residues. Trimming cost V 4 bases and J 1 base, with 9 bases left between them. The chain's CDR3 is CASSPAGSYNSPLHF. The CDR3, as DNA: TGTGCCAGCAGCCCCGCGGGGTCCTATAATTCACCCCTCCACTTT.

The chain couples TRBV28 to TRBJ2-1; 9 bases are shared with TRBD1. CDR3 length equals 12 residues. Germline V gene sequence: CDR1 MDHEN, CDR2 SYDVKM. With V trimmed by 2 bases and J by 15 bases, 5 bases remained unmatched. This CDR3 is CASSLRGQGPFF. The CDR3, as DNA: TGTGCCAGCAGTTTAAGGGGACAGGGCCCGTTCTTC.

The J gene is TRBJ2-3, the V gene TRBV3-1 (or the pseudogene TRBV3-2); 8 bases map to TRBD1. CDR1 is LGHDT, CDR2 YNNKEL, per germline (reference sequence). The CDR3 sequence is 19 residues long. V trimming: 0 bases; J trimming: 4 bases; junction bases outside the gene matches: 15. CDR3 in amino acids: CASSQDLRRNRGSADTQYF. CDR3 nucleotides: TGTGCCAGCAGCCAAGATCTGAGGCGGAACAGGGGGTCCGCAGATACGCAGTATTTT.

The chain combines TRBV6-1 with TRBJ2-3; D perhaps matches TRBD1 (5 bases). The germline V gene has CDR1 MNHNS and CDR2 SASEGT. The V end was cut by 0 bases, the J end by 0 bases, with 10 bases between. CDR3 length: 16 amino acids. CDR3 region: CASSEAWGRSTDTQYF. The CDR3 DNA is TGTGCCAGCAGTGAAGCGTGGGGCAGGAGCACAGATACGCAGTATTTT.

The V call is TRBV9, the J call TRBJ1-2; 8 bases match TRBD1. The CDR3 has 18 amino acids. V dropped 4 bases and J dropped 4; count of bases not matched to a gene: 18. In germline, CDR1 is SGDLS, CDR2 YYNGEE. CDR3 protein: CASSPHYLGGTGLYGYTF. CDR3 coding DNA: TGTGCCAGCAGCCCCCACTACTTGGGCGGGACAGGCCTCTATGGCTACACCTTC.